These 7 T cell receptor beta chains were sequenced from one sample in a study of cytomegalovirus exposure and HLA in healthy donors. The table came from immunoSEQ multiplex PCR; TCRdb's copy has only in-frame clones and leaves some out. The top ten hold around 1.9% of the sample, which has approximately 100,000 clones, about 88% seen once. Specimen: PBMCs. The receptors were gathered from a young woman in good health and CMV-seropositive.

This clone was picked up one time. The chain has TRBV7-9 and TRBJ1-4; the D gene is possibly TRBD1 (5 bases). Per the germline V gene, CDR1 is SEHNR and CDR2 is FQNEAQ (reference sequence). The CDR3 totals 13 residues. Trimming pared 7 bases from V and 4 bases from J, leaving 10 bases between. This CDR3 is CASKAGLNEKLFF. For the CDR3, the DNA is TGTGCCAGCAAGGCAGGGCTTAATGAAAAACTGTTTTTT.

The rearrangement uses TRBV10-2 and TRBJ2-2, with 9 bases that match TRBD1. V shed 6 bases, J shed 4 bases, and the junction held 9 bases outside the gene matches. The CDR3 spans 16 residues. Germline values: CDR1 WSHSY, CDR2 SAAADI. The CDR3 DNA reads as TGCGCCAGCAGGGACACAGGGGGCGGGCGCACCGGGGAGCTGTTTTTT. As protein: CASRDTGGGRTGELFF.

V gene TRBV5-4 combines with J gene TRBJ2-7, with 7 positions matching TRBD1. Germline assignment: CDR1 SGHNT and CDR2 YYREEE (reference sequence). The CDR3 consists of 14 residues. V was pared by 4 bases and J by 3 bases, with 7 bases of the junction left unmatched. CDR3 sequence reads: CASSTGQNFYEQYF. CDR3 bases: TGTGCCAGCAGCACGGGACAGAACTTCTACGAGCAGTACTTC.

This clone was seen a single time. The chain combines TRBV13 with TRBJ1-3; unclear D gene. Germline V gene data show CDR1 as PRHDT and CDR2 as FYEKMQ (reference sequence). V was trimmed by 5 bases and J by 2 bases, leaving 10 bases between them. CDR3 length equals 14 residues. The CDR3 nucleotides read TGTGCCAGCAGCGACGGGAGTACTGGAAACACCATATATTTT. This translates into CASSDGSTGNTIYF.

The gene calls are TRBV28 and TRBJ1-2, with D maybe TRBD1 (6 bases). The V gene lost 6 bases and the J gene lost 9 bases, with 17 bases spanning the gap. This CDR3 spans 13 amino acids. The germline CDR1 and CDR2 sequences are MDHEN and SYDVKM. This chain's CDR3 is CASRHPMTGSYTF. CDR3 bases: TGTGCCAGCAGACACCCGATGACAGGAAGCTACACCTTC.

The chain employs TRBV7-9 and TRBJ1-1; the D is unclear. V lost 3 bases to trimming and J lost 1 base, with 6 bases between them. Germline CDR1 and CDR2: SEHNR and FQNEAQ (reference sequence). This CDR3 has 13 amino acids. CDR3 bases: TGTGCCAGCAGCTTGTACGGGAACACTGAAGCTTTCTTT. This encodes CASSLYGNTEAFF. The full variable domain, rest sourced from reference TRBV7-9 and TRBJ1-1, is DTGVSQNPRHKITKRGQNVTFRCDPISEHNRLYWYRQTLGQGPEFLTYFQNEAQLEKSRLLSDRFSAERPKGSFSTLEIQRTEQGDSAMYLCASSLYGNTEAFFGQGTRLTVV.

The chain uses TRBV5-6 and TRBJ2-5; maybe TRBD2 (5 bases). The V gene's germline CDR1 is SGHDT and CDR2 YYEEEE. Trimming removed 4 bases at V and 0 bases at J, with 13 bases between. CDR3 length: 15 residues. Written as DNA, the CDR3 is TGTGCCAGCAGCACTTTGACGGGGAACCAAGAGACCCAGTACTTC. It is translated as CASSTLTGNQETQYF.